These 4 T cell receptor beta chains came from one sample sequenced in a study of T cells expressing NK-cell markers. TCRdb reprocessed the 5' RACE reads, with one entry per CDR3 protein and no DNA. This sample contains 150,000 to 200,000 distinct CDR3 sequences. The specimen was blood T cells: a sorted CD56 or NKG2C T cell subset, CD4+ or CD8+ T cells, or bulk PBMC T cells (not recorded which). The receptor source for this set is a woman aged 18 to 69 in good health.

The chain joins TRBV5-1 to TRBJ2-2. Germline lookup yields CDR1 SGHRS and CDR2 YFSETQ. CDR3 size: 15 residues. The CDR3 here is CASSLGTAGTGELFF.

This CDR3 reads CSARAPLLGGETQYF. The chain has TRBV20-1 and TRBJ2-5; TCRdb outputs TRBD1, but without DNA this stays unchecked. Germline CDR1 reads DFQATT; CDR2 reads SNEGSKA (reference sequence). There are 15 residues in the CDR3.

This rearrangement joins TRBV20-1 to TRBJ1-6. The CDR3 covers 15 residues. CDR1 is DFQATT and CDR2 is SNEGSKA in the germline V gene (reference sequence). CDR3 region: CSAPSYNGLYSPLHF.

This chain links TRBV20-1 with TRBJ2-7. This CDR3 contains 15 residues. Germline CDR1 is DFQATT and CDR2 is SNEGSKA (reference sequence). CDR3 in amino acids: CSAIATRGSADEQYF.